This entry lists 30 T cell receptor beta chains sequenced from one sample in a study of T cell responses to AZD1222 COVID-19 vaccine. The repertoire was sequenced with immunoSEQ multiplex PCR; TCRdb's copy has only in-frame clones and lacks some. The sample yields about 150,000 clones, about 88% seen once. Here the sequenced sample was peripheral blood, taken on day 0 of AZD1222 vaccination. The origin of the receptors is an adult in good health.

V usage is TRBV4-1 and J usage is TRBJ1-5; a possible D gene is TRBD1 (6 bases). V dropped 1 base and J dropped 4 bases, with 11 bases sitting between them. This CDR3 comprises 15 residues. Germline loops: CDR1 MGHRA, CDR2 YSYEKL. The CDR3 nucleotides read TGCGCCAGCAGCCAAGGTCCAGGGGTAAATCAGCCCCAGCATTTT. Translation gives CASSQGPGVNQPQHF.

This clone was seen only once. This chain connects TRBV18 to TRBJ1-2; D is undetermined. Germline CDR1 KGHSH, CDR2 LQKENI. V dropped 5 bases and J dropped 4 bases, with 14 bases sitting between them. The CDR3 totals 14 residues. The CDR3 DNA is TGTGCCAGCTCAAGAAATTCAGGTGCCTATGGCTACACCTTC. Its protein product is CASSRNSGAYGYTF.

The V and J genes are TRBV2 and TRBJ1-6, with D unresolved. The germline CDR1 and CDR2 sequences are SNHLY and FYNNEI. This CDR3 is built from 14 residues. The V and J ends lost 2 bases and 7 bases respectively, with 9 bases between them. This chain's CDR3 is CASSERRLNSPLHF. As DNA, the CDR3 is TGTGCCAGCAGTGAACGACGGCTGAATTCACCCCTCCACTTT.

This chain uses TRBV4-3 with TRBJ1-2, with TRBD1 as a possible D gene (6 bases). V dropped 3 bases and J dropped 4 bases, with 9 bases sitting between them. Per the germline V gene, CDR1 is LGHNA and CDR2 is YSLEER. CDR3 size: 13 residues. The DNA of the CDR3 is TGCGCCAGCAGCCACGAGGGGGGCTATGGCTACACCTTC. Translated, it gives CASSHEGGYGYTF.

The rearrangement joins TRBV7-9 to TRBJ1-2, with D perhaps matching TRBD1 (6 bases). Germline V gene sequence: CDR1 SEHNR, CDR2 FQNEAQ (reference sequence). This CDR3 comprises 16 residues. Between the trimmed V and J ends, which lost 1 base and 7 bases, there was a span of 19 bases. CDR3 amino acids: CASSLGVPGRGAGYTF. CDR3 DNA: TGTGCCAGCAGCTTAGGGGTGCCCGGCAGGGGCGCTGGCTACACCTTC.

The chain is built from TRBV5-1 and TRBJ1-5, with a possible D match to TRBD1 (6 bases). The CDR3 is made up of 15 amino acids. The germline V and J ends were trimmed by 5 bases and 6 bases, with 18 bases remaining between them. Germline V gives CDR1 SGHRS, CDR2 YFSETQ. Here the CDR3 reads CASSPTGTVSQPQHF. The CDR3 region has the DNA TGCGCCAGCAGTCCCACAGGGACCGTAAGTCAGCCCCAGCATTTT.

The genes are TRBV7-2 and TRBJ2-2, with D unresolved. This CDR3 has 12 residues. The V gene lost 5 bases and the J gene lost 8 bases, with 9 bases spanning the gap. Per the germline V gene, CDR1 is SGHTA and CDR2 is FQGNSA. The CDR3: CASSPIRGELFF. The CDR3 DNA follows: TGTGCCAGCAGCCCCATTAGGGGGGAGCTGTTTTTT.

The chain recombines TRBV11-2 with TRBJ1-2; no clear D gene. V was clipped by 7 bases and J by 4 bases, with 10 bases between them. Germline V gene data show CDR1 as SGHAT and CDR2 as FQNNGV. The CDR3 has 12 residues. The CDR3 loop reads CASTEGGYGYTF. The CDR3 bases are TGTGCCAGCACGGAGGGCGGCTATGGCTACACCTTC.

The CDR3 loop is CATSDQGQFQETQYF. CDR3 coding DNA: TGTGCCACCAGTGATCAAGGACAATTCCAAGAGACCCAGTACTTC. This sequence joins TRBV24-1 and TRBJ2-5; D might be TRBD1 (5 bases). Germline V gene data show CDR1 as KGHDR and CDR2 as SFDVKD. Deletions cut 3 bases from V and 1 base from J, with 11 bases between. CDR3 length: 15 residues.

The rearrangement joins TRBV9 to TRBJ1-2; D is possibly TRBD1 (6 bases). Looked up from germline, CDR1 is SGDLS and CDR2 is YYNGEE. CDR3 length: 13 residues. V lost 0 bases and J lost 6, with 9 bases in between. In DNA, the CDR3 is TGTGCCAGCAGCGTAGCCACAGGGCATGGCTACACCTTC. This encodes CASSVATGHGYTF. The full variable domain, with the rest looked up from reference TRBV9 and TRBJ1-2, is DSGVTQTPKHLITATGQRVTLRCSPRSGDLSVYWYQQSLDQGLQFLIQYYNGEERAKGNILERFSAQQFPDLHSELNLSSLELGDSALYFCASSVATGHGYTFGSGTRLTVV.

The chain recombines TRBV12-5 with TRBJ2-7; no firm D call. Trimming shortened V by 1 base and J by 3 bases, and 1 base separated the two germline ends. Germline V gene data show CDR1 as LGHNT and CDR2 as FRNRAP. This CDR3 comprises 11 residues. The DNA for the CDR3 is TGTGCTAGTGGTTTGGGCTACGAGCAGTACTTC. Amino acids: CASGLGYEQYF.

The chain uses TRBV15 and TRBJ1-1, with 7 bases identical to TRBD1. The CDR3 is 16 residues long. From germline, CDR1 is LNHNV and CDR2 YYDKDF (reference sequence). Trimming took 0 bases from V and 1 from J; bases not matched to a gene: 5. The CDR3 sequence: CATSRDIGTANTEAFF. Written as DNA, the CDR3 is TGTGCCACCAGCAGAGATATAGGGACAGCGAACACTGAAGCTTTCTTT.

The CDR3 DNA reads as TGTGCCAGCAGCGTCCAGGCGATGAACACTGAAGCTTTCTTT. Its protein is CASSVQAMNTEAFF. This sequence joins TRBV11-2 and TRBJ1-1; D uncertain. CDR3 length: 14 residues. V gave up 5 bases and J gave up 0 bases, with 10 bases separating them. Germline V gene lookup returns CDR1 SGHAT and CDR2 FQNNGV. Looking up the rest from reference TRBV11-2 and TRBJ1-1 gives the full variable domain: EAGVAQSPRYKIIEKRQSVAFWCNPISGHATLYWYQQILGQGPKLLIQFQNNGVVDDSQLPKDRFSAERLKGVDSTLKIQPAKLEDSAVYLCASSVQAMNTEAFFGQGTRLTVV.

V and J are TRBV24-1 and TRBJ1-6; D is undetermined. This CDR3 region has 14 residues. The V gene lost 6 bases and the J gene lost 8 bases, with 13 bases spanning the gap. Germline V CDR1 and CDR2: KGHDR, SFDVKD. CDR3 in DNA: TGTGCCACCAGTCCCGGCGTCCGAGATTCACCCCTCCACTTT. Translating it yields CATSPGVRDSPLHF.

The rearrangement joins TRBV28 to TRBJ2-2; TRBD2 aligns across 8 bases. CDR1 and CDR2 (germline): MDHEN, SYDVKM. There are 15 residues in the CDR3. The V segment lost 8 bases and the J segment 3 bases; nucleotides outside the gene matches: 8. The CDR3: CASRQRGTDTGELFF. The CDR3 nucleotides read TGTGCCAGCCGACAGCGGGGGACCGACACCGGGGAGCTGTTTTTT.

The gene calls are TRBV12-3 or TRBV12-4 and TRBJ2-1, with 7 nucleotides matching TRBD1. The CDR3 is 13 residues long. V was clipped by 5 bases and J by 4 bases; unmatched bases: 2. CDR3 DNA: TGTGCCAGCAGTAGGGGACAGTACAATGAGCAGTTCTTC. Residues: CASSRGQYNEQFF.

The chain links TRBV6-6 to TRBJ1-4; the D gene is possibly TRBD1 (5 bases). Germline loops: CDR1 MNHNY, CDR2 SVGAGI (reference sequence). The length of the CDR3 is 15 residues. Trimming left V 4 bases short and J 6 bases short, with 15 bases between. The CDR3 reads CASSSGGTRDEKLFF. CDR3 bases: TGTGCCAGCAGTTCAGGTGGGACCCGAGATGAAAAACTGTTTTTT.

In its sample, this clone was seen a few times. The chain uses TRBV18 and TRBJ2-1, with D perhaps matching TRBD1 (6 bases). This CDR3 spans 15 amino acids. Germline CDR1 reads KGHSH; CDR2 reads LQKENI. V was pared by 6 bases and J by 5 bases, with 17 bases between. CDR3 in DNA: TGTGCCAGCTCGTCGACAGGACACTTGAACAATGAGCAGTTCTTC. It codes for CASSSTGHLNNEQFF.

The chain employs TRBV30 and TRBJ2-7; no clear D gene. Between the trimmed V and J ends, which lost 2 bases and 11 bases, there was a span of 13 bases. The CDR3 has 11 amino acids. CDR1 and CDR2 from the germline V gene are GTSNPN and SVGIG (reference sequence). The CDR3 bases are TGTGCCTGGAGTTTCGGTGGGTTAGAGTACTTC. Encoded protein: CAWSFGGLEYF.

This chain uses TRBV7-9 with TRBJ1-1, with no clear D. This CDR3 comprises 9 residues. Trimming cost V 7 bases and J 6 bases, with 3 bases left between them. Per the germline V gene, CDR1 is SEHNR and CDR2 is FQNEAQ (reference sequence). CDR3 residues: CASNSEAFF. The CDR3, as DNA: TGTGCCAGCAATTCTGAAGCTTTCTTT.

Details on this clone: One junction end does not reproduce the germline sequence, and a read error may be involved. This rearrangement joins TRBV7-7 to TRBJ1-1; no reliable D call. Germline CDR1 SSHAT, CDR2 FNYEAQ (reference sequence). The CDR3 loop spans 13 amino acids. The CDR3 loop reads CASSLGKGSEAFF. The CDR3 nucleotides read TGTGCTAGCAGCTTAGGTAAGGGATCTGAAGCTTTCTTT. Variable domain in full (rest from reference TRBV7-7 and TRBJ1-1): GAGVSQSPRYKVTKRGQDVTLRCDPISSHATLYWYQQALGQGPEFLTYFNYEAQPDKSGLPSDRFSAERPEGSISTLTIQRTEQRDSAMYRCASSLGKGSEAFFGQGTRLTVV.

The J gene is TRBJ2-7, the V gene TRBV6-2 or TRBV6-3, with TRBD2 as a possible D gene (6 bases). Germline assignment: CDR1 MNHEY and CDR2 SVGEGT. This CDR3 has 15 residues. The V end was cut by 0 bases, the J end by 0 bases, with 9 bases between. The CDR3: CASSYSEGLSYEQYF. The DNA for the CDR3 is TGTGCCAGCAGTTACTCGGAGGGCCTCTCCTACGAGCAGTACTTC.

This rearrangement joins TRBV7-2 to TRBJ2-7, with 7 bases aligning to TRBD1. This CDR3 has 15 amino acids. The trim removed 1 base at V and 2 bases at J, leaving 5 bases unmatched. The V gene's germline CDR1 is SGHTA and CDR2 FQGNSA. The CDR3 DNA follows: TGTGCCAGCAGCTTAGTCGCAGGGGGTACCTACGAGCAGTACTTC. Amino acids: CASSLVAGGTYEQYF.

This rearrangement joins TRBV2 to TRBJ1-6, with unresolved D. Per germline, CDR1 SNHLY and CDR2 FYNNEI. The CDR3 spans 13 residues. Trimming left V 7 bases short and J 10 bases short, with 14 bases between. The chain's CDR3 is CASIPSIGSPLHF. CDR3 sequence (DNA): TGTGCCAGCATTCCTAGTATCGGGTCACCCCTCCACTTT.

The chain combines TRBV7-2 with TRBJ2-1; D remains ambiguous. The CDR3 extends over 14 amino acids. Trimming stripped 5 bases from V and 7 bases from J, with 15 bases between. Germline CDR1 reads SGHTA; CDR2 reads FQGNSA. In nucleotides, the CDR3 is TGTGCCAGCAGCGCCGGACCGGCACGGAATGAGCAGTTCTTC. This translates into CASSAGPARNEQFF.

The V and J genes are TRBV18 and TRBJ2-3, with D uncertain. Per germline, CDR1 KGHSH and CDR2 LQKENI. The CDR3 contains 14 residues. V lost 3 bases and J lost 3, with 10 bases in between. CDR3 DNA: TGTGCCAGCTCACCTCAGGCGGAAACAGATACGCAGTATTTT. Translation: CASSPQAETDTQYF.

This clone showed up just once. Here the CDR3 reads CASSKGPRTEEADTQYF. Here the CDR3 DNA reads TGTGCCAGCAGCAAAGGCCCAAGGACAGAGGAGGCAGATACGCAGTATTTT. The chain uses TRBV21-1 and TRBJ2-3; the DNA was not used to check the table's D call, TRBD1. TRBV21-1 is termed a pseudogene. This CDR3 spans 17 amino acids.

This sequence joins TRBV19 and TRBJ1-1; the D gene is possibly TRBD1 (5 bases). CDR3 length equals 15 residues. CDR1 is LNHDA, CDR2 SQIVND, per germline (reference sequence). V was cut by 4 bases and J by 4 bases, with 16 bases left in between. The CDR3 loop reads CASSTPGTESTEAFF. The CDR3 DNA reads TGTGCCAGTAGTACACCAGGGACCGAAAGCACTGAAGCTTTCTTT.

The V call is TRBV11-2, the J call TRBJ2-7; no definite D call. This CDR3 contains 14 residues. V lost 0 bases and J lost 3, with 9 bases in between. CDR1 is SGHAT, CDR2 FQNNGV, per germline. The CDR3 region is CASSLDYAFYEQYF. CDR3 DNA sequence: TGTGCCAGCAGCTTAGATTACGCGTTCTACGAGCAGTACTTC.

V usage is TRBV18 and J usage is TRBJ1-1, with 8 bases matching TRBD1. Germline lookup yields CDR1 KGHSH and CDR2 LQKENI. Trimming took 2 bases from V and 0 from J; bases not matched to a gene: 2. The CDR3 consists of 15 residues. The CDR3 loop is CASSPATGVNTEAFF. In DNA, the CDR3 is TGTGCCAGCTCACCAGCGACAGGGGTGAACACTGAAGCTTTCTTT.